This is a list of T cell receptor beta chains from one sample in a study of tumor-infiltrating lymphocytes in primary liver carcinoma. TCRdb recomputed calls from the multiplex PCR reads with MiXCR, one row per CDR3 protein. Of fewer than 250,000 distinct CDR3 sequences in the sample, approximately 64% were seen once. Sequencing input: peripheral blood. These receptors were taken from a woman aged 55-69 years with primary liver carcinoma and hepatitis B virus infection. The CDR3 runs from the conserved cysteine through the conserved F or W. Fields, in order: V gene, J gene, clone size, CDR3 protein. The listing skips clone size in some rows; elsewhere it reads once, few, many or a size class.

>TRBV6-1|TRBJ1-1|few
CASRYPVGGTEAFF
>TRBV11-2|TRBJ1-1|.
CASSFQTLMNSEAFF
>TRBV5-1|TRBJ2-3|.
CASSLSSGSQSSTDTQYF
>TRBV29-1|TRBJ2-4|many
CSVVDRGPENIQYF
>TRBV4-2|TRBJ1-5|.
CASSLDRVGNQSQHF
>TRBV5-1|TRBJ2-5|.
CASSLEPRRETQYF
>TRBV29-1|TRBJ2-7|.
CSVVSRTSHNEQYF
>TRBV11-2|TRBJ2-2|.
CANSILTSSTGELFF
>TRBV11-1|TRBJ1-4|.
CANSHRSEKLFF
>TRBV4-2|TRBJ1-1|many
CASSQGSGQGNTEAFF
>TRBV12-3/TRBV12-4|TRBJ1-1|many
CASSRTGLKNTEAFF
>TRBV11-2|TRBJ2-3|many
CASSLSWLAGTSTDTQYF
>TRBV12-3/TRBV12-4|TRBJ2-3|.
CASSLGGRGVDTQYF
>TRBV11-2|TRBJ1-2|medium-sized
CASSFFTNYGYTF
>TRBV7-8|TRBJ1-6|.
CASGWRTGTAYNSPLHF
>TRBV7-8|TRBJ1-1|.
CARSWKGVTEAFF
>TRBV6-6|TRBJ2-2|.
CASSRSPETGELFF
>TRBV5-1|TRBJ2-3|.
CASSFEGLRITDTQYF
>TRBV11-2|TRBJ1-2|medium-sized
CASSLETGNVGYTF
>TRBV30|TRBJ2-1|many
CASSIGSGIASEQFF
>TRBV6-1|TRBJ2-7|once
CASSLPTGGPSEQYF
>TRBV6-5|TRBJ1-1|.
CASSYHENTEAFF
>TRBV5-1|TRBJ2-7|few
CASKWTGSYEQYF
>TRBV12-3/TRBV12-4|TRBJ2-1|many
CASSFLNEQFF
>TRBV6-7|TRBJ1-4|.
CASSYSRRTNEKLFF
>TRBV5-5|TRBJ2-7|.
CASSLRQGTSYEQYF